This TCR beta chain was profiled in a study of response to subunit inactivated influenza vaccine (dated by TCRdb to the late 2010s). Study-wide context: The study used deep quantitative T cell receptor repertoire profiling to track responses to a trivalent subunit inactivated influenza vaccine. Overall results and qualifications from the work: The authors proposed that each seasonal influenza vaccination may bring in only a limited number of new T cells.

This clonotype was found a few times. No cognate antigen has been identified for it. Base qualities are not at hand, and no much larger clone is one base apart. Receptor amplification or capture employed RT-PCR. Data came from an Illumina HiSeq 2500. TCRdb passed the public sequencing reads through fastp at Q25 and MiXCR, retaining productive beta sequences. Each CDR3 protein appears once, grouped with its most common genes and DNA. This sample lists under 800,000 distinct CDR3 sequences; roughly 13% were detected once. Approximately 7% of the sample comes from the top ten. CDR1 and CDR2 are read off the germline V gene as KGHSH and LQKENI. V is cut by 6 bases and J by 8 bases, and the space between the germline ends is 22 bases. Including cysteine and phenylalanine, the CDR3 has 16 amino acids. Only the CDR3 portion is preserved as DNA: 48 bases, with reading frame beginning at the first base.

The input for sequencing was PBMCs from blood, taken 14 days before vaccination. The source is a man in his fifties who received an inactivated influenza vaccine. Donor details come from another sample of the same person, matched by shared clones. This receptor chain uses TRBV18 and TRBJ1-4; no D gene call is confident. The CDR3 region: CASSQNGAGLKEKLFF. The sequenced DNA: TGTGCCAGCTCCCAAAACGGAGCGGGCCTGAAGGAAAAACTGTTTTTT.